This TCR beta chain appears in the sequencing data of a study of T cell repertoires in cytomegalovirus infection. TCRdb itself ran the reads through MiXCR, one entry per CDR3 protein. The table lists around 900,000 distinct CDR3 sequences, around 30% of them singletons. Per the germline V gene, CDR1 is SEHNR and CDR2 is FQNEAQ (reference sequence). This CDR3 has 15 amino acids. The trim removed 4 bases at V and 1 base at J, leaving 4 bases unmatched. To note about this clonotype: Its antigen is still unknown.

The material was cultured CD8+ T cells from PBMCs, obtained from culture after CMV antigen stimulation. The chain links TRBV7-9 to TRBJ2-1, with 7 bases fitting TRBD2. This receptor was obtained from a human donor in good health (CMV status not recorded). Some clones in this sample may be carry-over from other donors' samples. The CDR3 bases are TGTGCCAGCAGCTCGCGGACTAGGTCCTACAATGAGCAGTTCTTC. Its translation is CASSSRTRSYNEQFF.